This T cell receptor beta chain was sequenced during a study of blood T cell repertoires in COVID-19. Overall study context: Samples of COVID-19 (acute and convalescent) were obtained from the United States, Italy and Spain. PBMCs, B-cell-depleted T cells, or T cells were the source of the cDNA or gDNA that made up the material.

Original processing methods: Counts of nucleated cells, estimated from reference gene primer amplification, were obtained. TCRdb's table, derived via immunoSEQ multiplex PCR, lists solely in-frame clones and lacks some. V and J calls and clone size come straight from that table; D and trimming were deduced from the DNA. The table records about 330,000 clones, around 89% of them present only once. Germline V gene lookup returns CDR1 PRHDT and CDR2 FYEKMQ (reference sequence). J gave up 3 bases and V 4 bases, and 5 bases lay outside the gene matches. The CDR3 contains 15 residues. Sequenced sample: peripheral blood. The chain links TRBV13 to TRBJ2-7; TRBD1 agrees at 11 bases. The receptor comes from a woman in her forties or fifties with active or convalescent COVID-19. The DNA of the CDR3 is TGTGCCAGCAGCTCACCGGGACAGGGGGTCTACGAGCAGTACTTC. Its translation: CASSSPGQGVYEQYF.